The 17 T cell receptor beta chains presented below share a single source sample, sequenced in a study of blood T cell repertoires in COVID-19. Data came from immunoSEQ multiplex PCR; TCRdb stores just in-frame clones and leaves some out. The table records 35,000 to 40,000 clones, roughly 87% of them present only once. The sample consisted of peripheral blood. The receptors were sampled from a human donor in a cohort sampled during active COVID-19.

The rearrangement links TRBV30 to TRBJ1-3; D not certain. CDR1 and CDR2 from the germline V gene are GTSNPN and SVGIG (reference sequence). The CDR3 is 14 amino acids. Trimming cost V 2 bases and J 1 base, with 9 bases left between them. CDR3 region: CAWSRTVSGNTIYF. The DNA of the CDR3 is TGTGCCTGGAGTAGAACAGTTTCTGGAAACACCATATATTTT.

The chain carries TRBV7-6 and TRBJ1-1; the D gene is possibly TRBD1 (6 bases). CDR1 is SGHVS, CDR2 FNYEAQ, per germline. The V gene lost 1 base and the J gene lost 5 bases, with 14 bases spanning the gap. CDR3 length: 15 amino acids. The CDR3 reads CASSLELRGGTEAFF. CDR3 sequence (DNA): TGTGCCAGCAGCTTAGAATTGAGGGGGGGAACTGAAGCTTTCTTT.

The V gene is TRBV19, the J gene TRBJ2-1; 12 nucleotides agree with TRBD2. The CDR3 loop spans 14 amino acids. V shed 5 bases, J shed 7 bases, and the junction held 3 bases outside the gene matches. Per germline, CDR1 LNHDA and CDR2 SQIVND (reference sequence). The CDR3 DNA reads TGTGCCAGTAGTTCTAGCGGGGGGGCTAATGAGCAGTTCTTC. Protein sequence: CASSSSGGANEQFF.

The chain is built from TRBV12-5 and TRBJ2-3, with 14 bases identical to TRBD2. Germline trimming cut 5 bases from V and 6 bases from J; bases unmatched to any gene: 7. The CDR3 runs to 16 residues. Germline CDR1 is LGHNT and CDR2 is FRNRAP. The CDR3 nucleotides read TGTGCTAGTGGTCCCGATAGGACTAGCGGGGGGGATACGCAGTATTTT. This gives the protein CASGPDRTSGGDTQYF.

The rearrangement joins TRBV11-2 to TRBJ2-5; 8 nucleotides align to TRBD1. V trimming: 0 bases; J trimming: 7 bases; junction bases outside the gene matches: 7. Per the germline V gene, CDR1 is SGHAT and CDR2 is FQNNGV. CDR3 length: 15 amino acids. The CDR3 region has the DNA TGTGCCAGCAGCTTAGACCGACAGGGGTCGGGGACCCAGTACTTC. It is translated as CASSLDRQGSGTQYF. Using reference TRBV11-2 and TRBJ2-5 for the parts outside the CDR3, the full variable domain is EAGVAQSPRYKIIEKRQSVAFWCNPISGHATLYWYQQILGQGPKLLIQFQNNGVVDDSQLPKDRFSAERLKGVDSTLKIQPAKLEDSAVYLCASSLDRQGSGTQYFGPGTRLLVL.

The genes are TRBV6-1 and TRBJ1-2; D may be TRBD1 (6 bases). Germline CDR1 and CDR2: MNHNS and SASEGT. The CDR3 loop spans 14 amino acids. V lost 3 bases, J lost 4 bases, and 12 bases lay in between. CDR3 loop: CASSERGGGYGYTF. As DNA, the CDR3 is TGTGCCAGCAGTGAGCGAGGGGGTGGCTATGGCTACACCTTC.

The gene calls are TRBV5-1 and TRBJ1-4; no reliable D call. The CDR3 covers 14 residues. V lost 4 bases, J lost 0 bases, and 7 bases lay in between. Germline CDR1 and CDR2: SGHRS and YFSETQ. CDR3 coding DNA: TGCGCCAGCAGCCCCGAGGCAACTAATGAAAAACTGTTTTTT. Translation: CASSPEATNEKLFF.

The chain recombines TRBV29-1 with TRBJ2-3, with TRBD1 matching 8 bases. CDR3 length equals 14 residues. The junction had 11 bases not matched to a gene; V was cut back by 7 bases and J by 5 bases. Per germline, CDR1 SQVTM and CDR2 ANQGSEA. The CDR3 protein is CSADQGADIDTQYF. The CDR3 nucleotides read TGCAGCGCAGACCAGGGGGCGGATATAGATACGCAGTATTTT.

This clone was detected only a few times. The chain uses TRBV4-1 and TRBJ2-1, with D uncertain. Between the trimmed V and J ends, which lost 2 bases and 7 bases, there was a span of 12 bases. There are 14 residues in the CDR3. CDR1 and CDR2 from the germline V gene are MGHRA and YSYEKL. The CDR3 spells CASSQHSSWNEQFF. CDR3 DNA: TGCGCCAGCAGCCAACACTCAAGCTGGAATGAGCAGTTCTTC.

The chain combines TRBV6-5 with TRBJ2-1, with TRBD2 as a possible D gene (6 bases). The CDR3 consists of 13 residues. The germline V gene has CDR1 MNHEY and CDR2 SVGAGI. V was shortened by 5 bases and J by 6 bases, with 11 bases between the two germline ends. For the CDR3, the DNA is TGTGCCAGCAGTAAGGGACTGATCAATGAGCAGTTCTTC. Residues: CASSKGLINEQFF.

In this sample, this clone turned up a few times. The CDR3 nucleotides read TGTGCCAGCAGCTTCTCCTTGGGGGGGGACGACACTGAAGCTTTCTTT. Translated: CASSFSLGGDDTEAFF. The rearrangement links TRBV7-9 to TRBJ1-1; D may be TRBD1 (5 bases). The CDR3 has 16 residues. V gave up 3 bases and J gave up 3 bases, with 17 bases separating them. Germline lookup yields CDR1 SEHNR and CDR2 FQNEAQ (reference sequence).

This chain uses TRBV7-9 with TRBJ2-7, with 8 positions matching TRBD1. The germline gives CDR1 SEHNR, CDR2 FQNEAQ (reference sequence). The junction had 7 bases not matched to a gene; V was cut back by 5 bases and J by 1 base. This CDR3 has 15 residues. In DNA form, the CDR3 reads TGTGCCAGCAGCCACGGACAGGGCCCGTCCTACGAGCAGTACTTC. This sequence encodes CASSHGQGPSYEQYF.

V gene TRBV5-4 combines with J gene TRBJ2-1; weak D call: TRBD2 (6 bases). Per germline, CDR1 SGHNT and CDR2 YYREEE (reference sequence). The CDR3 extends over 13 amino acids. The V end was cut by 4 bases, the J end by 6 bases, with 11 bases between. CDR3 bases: TGTGCCAGCAGCCCGGCGGGGAGCAATGAGCAGTTCTTC. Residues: CASSPAGSNEQFF.

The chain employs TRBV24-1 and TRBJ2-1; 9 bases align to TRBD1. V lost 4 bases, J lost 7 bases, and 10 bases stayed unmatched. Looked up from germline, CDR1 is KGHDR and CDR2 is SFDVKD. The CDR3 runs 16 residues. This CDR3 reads CATSESRTGVWNEQFF. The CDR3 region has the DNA TGTGCCACCAGTGAGTCGCGGACAGGGGTCTGGAATGAGCAGTTCTTC.

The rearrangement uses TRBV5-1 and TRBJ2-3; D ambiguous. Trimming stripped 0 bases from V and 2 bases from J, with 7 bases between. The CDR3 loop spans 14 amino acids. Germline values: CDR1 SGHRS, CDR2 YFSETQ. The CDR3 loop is CASSLDSLTDTQYF. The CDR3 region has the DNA TGCGCCAGCAGCTTGGATAGCCTCACAGATACGCAGTATTTT.

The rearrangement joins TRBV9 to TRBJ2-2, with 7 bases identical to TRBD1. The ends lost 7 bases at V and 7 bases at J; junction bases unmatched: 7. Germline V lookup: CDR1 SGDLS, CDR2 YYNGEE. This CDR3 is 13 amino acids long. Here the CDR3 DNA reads TGTGCCAGCTCGACAGGGATGGGCGGGGAGCTGTTTTTT. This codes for CASSTGMGGELFF.

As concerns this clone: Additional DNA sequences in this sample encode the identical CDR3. In DNA form, the CDR3 reads TGTGCCAGCAGCTTGGGGACAGGCACAGATACGCAGTATTTT. Translation: CASSLGTGTDTQYF. V gene TRBV11-2 combines with J gene TRBJ2-3; 7 positions match TRBD1. The J segment lost 1 base and the V segment lost 3 bases, leaving 1 base of the junction unmatched. In germline, CDR1 is SGHAT, CDR2 FQNNGV. This CDR3 contains 14 residues. Together with reference TRBV11-2 and TRBJ2-3, the CDR3 gives the full variable domain: EAGVAQSPRYKIIEKRQSVAFWCNPISGHATLYWYQQILGQGPKLLIQFQNNGVVDDSQLPKDRFSAERLKGVDSTLKIQPAKLEDSAVYLCASSLGTGTDTQYFGPGTRLTVL.